This TCR beta chain was sequenced in a study of T cell repertoires in cytomegalovirus infection. In the study overall: CMV epitopes that were recently identified and HLA-C-restricted were used alongside well-studied HLA-B-restricted ones. In public TCR beta signatures, there were indications of both CMV infection and matching HLA type. General study findings and limits: CMV carriers having the relevant HLA were flagged by cumulative public TCR beta family frequency. Dominating the ex vivo response were TCR beta clonotypes that were CMV-specific and HLA-C-restricted.

TCRdb reprocessed the reads with MiXCR, giving one entry per CDR3 protein. The sample holds about 890,000 distinct CDR3 sequences, approximately 31% seen once. As regards this clonotype: Its target is unknown.

The receptor was isolated from a human donor in good health (CMV status not recorded). Some clones in this sample may be carry-over from other donors' samples. The sample here was cultured CD8+ T cells from PBMCs, taken from culture after CMV antigen stimulation.

CDR3: CASSPSAGQSYEQYF. Here the CDR3 DNA reads TGTGCCAGCTCACCTTCGGCGGGACAGTCCTACGAGCAGTACTTC. The chain has TRBV18 and TRBJ2-7, with a tentative D call TRBD1 (7 bases). Trimming removed 3 bases at V and 1 base at J, with 13 bases between. Germline CDR1 KGHSH, CDR2 LQKENI. The CDR3 totals 15 residues. Filled out from reference TRBV18 and TRBJ2-7, the complete variable domain reads NAGVMQNPRHLVRRRGQEARLRCSPMKGHSHVYWYRQLPEEGLKFMVYLQKENIIDESGMPKERFSAEFPKEGPSILRIQQVVRGDSAAYFCASSPSAGQSYEQYFGPGTRLTVT.